These 5 T cell receptor beta chains came from one sample sequenced in a study of neurological immune-mediated disorders. TCRdb reprocessed the 5' RACE reads with MiXCR, giving one entry per CDR3 protein. The sample lists approximately 100,000 distinct CDR3 sequences, around 3.3% occurring once. Sample: PBMCs. These TCRs come from a woman between 18 and 29 years old with multiple sclerosis.

This clonotype was observed many times. The rearrangement uses TRBV2 and TRBJ2-1; D not certain. The CDR3 runs to 10 residues. Trimming removed 0 bases from V and 15 bases from J, with 6 bases in between. Germline V gene sequence: CDR1 SNHLY, CDR2 FYNNEI. CDR3 in DNA: TGTGCCAGCAGTGAAGCGCTTACGTTCTTC. Its protein product is CASSEALTFF. Looking up the rest from reference TRBV2 and TRBJ2-1 gives the full variable domain: EPEVTQTPSHQVTQMGQEVILRCVPISNHLYFYWYRQILGQKVEFLVSFYNNEISEKSEIFDDQFSVERPDGSNFTLKIRSTKLEDSAMYFCASSEALTFFGPGTRLTVL.

This clonotype was counted ten times or more. This sequence joins TRBV12-3 or TRBV12-4 and TRBJ2-5; tentatively, D is TRBD2 (7 bases). The CDR3 totals 13 residues. V gave up 6 bases and J gave up 11 bases, with 19 bases separating them. The DNA for the CDR3 is TGTGCCAGCAGCTTGGTAGCCGGGGGGCCTCAGTACTTC. It specifies CASSLVAGGPQYF.

This clonotype was counted only a few times. This sequence joins TRBV5-8 and TRBJ2-5; weak D call: TRBD2 (5 bases). In germline, CDR1 is SGHTS, CDR2 YDEGEE. Trimming removed 2 bases at V and 4 bases at J, with 15 bases between. The CDR3 has 15 amino acids. The CDR3 protein is CASSFLDYHGETQYF. The CDR3, as DNA: TGTGCCAGCAGCTTCCTCGACTACCACGGAGAGACCCAGTACTTC.

This clonotype appeared many times. The chain uses TRBV4-2 and TRBJ1-1, with D hard to call. Germline CDR1 and CDR2: LGHNA and YNFKEQ. The CDR3 contains 15 residues. The ends were cut back, 0 bases at V and 8 bases at J, with 16 bases in the middle. CDR3 DNA: TGTGCCAGCAGCCAAGATATGGGAATCGGTCGGGAAGCTTTCTTT. Translation: CASSQDMGIGREAFF.

In its sample, this clonotype was seen many times. The chain uses TRBV4-1 and TRBJ2-1; D possibly corresponds to TRBD2 (7 bases). The ends were cut back, 5 bases at V and 2 bases at J, with 16 bases in the middle. CDR3 length: 16 amino acids. Germline V gives CDR1 MGHRA, CDR2 YSYEKL. This chain's CDR3 is CASSWGAAGAYNEQFF. The CDR3, as DNA: TGCGCCAGCAGCTGGGGGGCGGCGGGGGCCTACAATGAGCAGTTCTTC.